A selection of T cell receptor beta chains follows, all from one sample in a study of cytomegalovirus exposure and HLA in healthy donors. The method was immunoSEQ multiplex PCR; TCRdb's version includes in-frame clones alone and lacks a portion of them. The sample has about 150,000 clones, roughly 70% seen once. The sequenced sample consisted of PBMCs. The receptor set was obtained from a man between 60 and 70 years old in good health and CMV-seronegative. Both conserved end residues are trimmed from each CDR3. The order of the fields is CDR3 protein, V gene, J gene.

CDR3: ASSPVRSGANVLT
V: TRBV7-9
J: TRBJ2-6

CDR3: AWSLRQGLRQPQH
V: TRBV30
J: TRBJ1-5

CDR3: ASSTWYNEQF
V: TRBV5-4
J: TRBJ2-1

CDR3: ASSLRVAGMNTEAF
V: TRBV7-8
J: TRBJ1-1

CDR3: ASSLDPQGPYGYT
V: TRBV5-4
J: TRBJ1-2

CDR3: ASSLGQGMGETQY
V: TRBV5-1
J: TRBJ2-5

CDR3: ASSERTVTNQPQH
V: TRBV28
J: TRBJ1-5

CDR3: ASKVRYNEQF
V: TRBV2
J: TRBJ2-1

CDR3: AWRGPATGASNYGYT
V: TRBV30
J: TRBJ1-2

CDR3: ASSVGATNEKLF
V: TRBV11-1
J: TRBJ1-4